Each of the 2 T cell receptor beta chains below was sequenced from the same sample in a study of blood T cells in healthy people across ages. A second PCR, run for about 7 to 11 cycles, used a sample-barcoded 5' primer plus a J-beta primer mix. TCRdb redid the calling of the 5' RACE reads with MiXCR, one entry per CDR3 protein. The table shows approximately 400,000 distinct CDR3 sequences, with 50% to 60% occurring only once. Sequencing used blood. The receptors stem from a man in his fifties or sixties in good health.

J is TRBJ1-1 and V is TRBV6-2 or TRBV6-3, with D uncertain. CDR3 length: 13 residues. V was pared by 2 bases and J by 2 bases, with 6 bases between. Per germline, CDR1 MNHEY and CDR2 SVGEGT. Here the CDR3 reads CASSYVSNTEAFF. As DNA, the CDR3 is TGTGCCAGCAGTTACGTAAGTAACACTGAAGCTTTCTTT.

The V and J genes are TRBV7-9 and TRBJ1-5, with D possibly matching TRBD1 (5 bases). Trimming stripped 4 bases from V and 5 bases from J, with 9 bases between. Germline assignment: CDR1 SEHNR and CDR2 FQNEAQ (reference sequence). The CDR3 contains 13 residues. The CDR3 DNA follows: TGTGCCAGCAGCTACGGGGCGGATCAGCCCCAGCATTTT. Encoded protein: CASSYGADQPQHF.